This passage covers 19 T cell receptor beta chains from one sample sequenced in a study of blood T cells in healthy people across ages (dated by TCRdb to 2015 to 2017). The method behind the library was 5' RACE. TCRdb records Illumina HiSeq 2500 as the sequencer. The second PCR ran for about 6 to 11 cycles and used a J-beta primer mix along with a sample-barcoded 5' primer. Through fastp at Q25 and MiXCR, TCRdb rebuilt clones from the public reads, retaining in-frame beta chains. Each CDR3 protein appears once, grouped with its most common genes and DNA. The sample has 650,000 to 800,000 distinct CDR3 sequences on record, 40% to 50% of them singletons. The ten largest clones take up around 21% of the sample. The sample taken for sequencing was blood. Receptor source: a man aged 60-69 years in good health.

This clonotype was seen only once. The chain is built from TRBV7-3 and TRBJ1-2; possibly TRBD1 for D (5 bases). CDR1 and CDR2 from the germline V gene are SGHTA and FQGTGA. The length of the CDR3 is 15 residues. V dropped 5 bases and J dropped 3 bases, with 16 bases sitting between them. In DNA form, the CDR3 reads TGTGCCAGCAGCCCCTGGGCCGGGGCAGACTATGGCTACACCTTC. This codes for CASSPWAGADYGYTF.

V gene TRBV6-5 combines with J gene TRBJ2-3; tentative D call: TRBD2 (6 bases). The CDR3 extends over 15 amino acids. The V and J ends lost 2 bases and 3 bases respectively, with 12 bases between them. Germline V gene data show CDR1 as MNHEY and CDR2 as SVGAGI. CDR3 region: CASSYVSGQTDTQYF. Written as DNA, the CDR3 is TGTGCCAGCAGTTACGTGAGCGGGCAGACAGATACGCAGTATTTT.

This chain uses TRBV28 with TRBJ1-2; TRBD1 matches at 7 bases. The CDR3 runs 13 residues. The trim removed 6 bases at V and 7 bases at J, leaving 8 bases unmatched. Germline V gene sequence: CDR1 MDHEN, CDR2 SYDVKM. Written as DNA, the CDR3 is TGTGCCAGCAGATATACAGGGGCGGGTGGCTACACCTTC. Translated, it gives CASRYTGAGGYTF.

This clonotype was counted at least ten times. This chain joins TRBV29-1 and TRBJ2-1; possibly TRBD2 for D (5 bases). Germline V gives CDR1 SQVTM, CDR2 ANQGSEA. V lost 7 bases and J lost 8, with 12 bases in between. There are 11 residues in the CDR3. This CDR3 reads CSAPTSHEQFF. CDR3 nucleotides: TGCAGCGCCCCCACTAGTCATGAGCAGTTCTTC.

The chain is built from TRBV20-1 and TRBJ1-1; D not certain. Trimming took 3 bases from V and 7 from J, leaving 15 bases between them. The CDR3 runs to 13 residues. The V gene's germline CDR1 is DFQATT and CDR2 SNEGSKA (reference sequence). The CDR3: CSASLTGWVEAFF. CDR3 sequence (DNA): TGCAGTGCTAGCCTCACGGGATGGGTTGAAGCTTTCTTT.

This clonotype was counted between two and nine times. The J gene is TRBJ1-2, the V gene TRBV5-4; 8 nucleotides line up with TRBD1. Germline V gene data show CDR1 as SGHNT and CDR2 as YYREEE (reference sequence). The V segment lost 0 bases and the J segment 5 bases; nucleotides outside the gene matches: 6. This CDR3 region has 15 residues. CDR3 loop: CASSLGAGGAYGYTF. In DNA, the CDR3 is TGTGCCAGCAGCTTGGGGGCAGGGGGCGCATATGGCTACACCTTC.

V gene TRBV6-1 combines with J gene TRBJ2-1, with D perhaps TRBD2 (6 bases). The CDR3 has 16 amino acids. Germline assignment: CDR1 MNHNS and CDR2 SASEGT. V lost 2 bases and J lost 8, with 19 bases in between. This chain's CDR3 is CASSEHPMIGEDEQFF. The CDR3 DNA reads as TGTGCCAGCAGTGAACACCCAATGATAGGGGAGGATGAGCAGTTCTTC.

A word on this clonotype: This clone may be a read error of a much larger clone one base away. The CDR3 DNA follows: TGCAGTGCTGGAGCGGGACAGGGGACCTATGGCTACACCTTC. This translates into CSAGAGQGTYGYTF. V gene TRBV20-1 combines with J gene TRBJ1-2, with TRBD1 matching 10 bases. The CDR3 runs 14 residues. V lost 5 bases, J lost 4 bases, and 7 bases stayed unmatched. Germline-derived CDR1 and CDR2 are DFQATT and SNEGSKA (reference sequence).

The table lists this clonotype with a few counts. This rearrangement joins TRBV10-3 to TRBJ2-7, with 10 nucleotides matching TRBD1. TRBJ2-5 matches the DNA end more closely, so the J call is doubtful. This CDR3 is 16 amino acids long. Germline CDR1 reads ENHRY; CDR2 reads SYGVKD. The CDR3 sequence is CAISESESDRGKTQYF. The DNA of the CDR3 is TGTGCCATCAGTGAGTCAGAGTCGGACAGGGGGAAGACCCAGTACTTC.

This clonotype came up a few times. The chain employs TRBV7-2 and TRBJ1-4; D unresolved. V lost 1 base to trimming and J lost 6 bases, with 6 bases between them. Germline V gene lookup returns CDR1 SGHTA and CDR2 FQGNSA. The CDR3 is made up of 13 amino acids. The CDR3 here is CASSLEFHEKLFF. The CDR3 DNA sequence: TGTGCCAGCAGCTTAGAATTCCATGAAAAACTGTTTTTT.

This clonotype came up a few times. This chain connects TRBV6-2 or TRBV6-3 to TRBJ2-3; unclear D gene. This CDR3 has 13 residues. V lost 2 bases and J 5 bases, leaving 8 bases between the germline ends. CDR1 is MNHEY, CDR2 SVGEGT, per germline. CDR3 residues: CASSYPAIDTQYF. The CDR3 nucleotides are TGTGCCAGCAGTTACCCGGCCATAGATACGCAGTATTTT.

The rearrangement joins TRBV7-2 to TRBJ2-7, with a weak D call TRBD1 (6 bases). The CDR3 contains 16 residues. From germline, CDR1 is SGHTA and CDR2 FQGNSA. V shed 1 base and J shed 3 bases, with 16 bases lying between them. CDR3 sequence (DNA): TGTGCCAGCAGCTTAGATCCACAGGGATCACTCTACGAGCAGTACTTC. Protein sequence: CASSLDPQGSLYEQYF. Supplemented by reference TRBV7-2 and TRBJ2-7, the full variable domain reads GAGVSQSPSNKVTEKGKDVELRCDPISGHTALYWYRQSLGQGLEFLIYFQGNSAPDKSGLPSDRFSAERTGGSVSTLTIQRTQQEDSAVYLCASSLDPQGSLYEQYFGPGTRLTVT.

The chain uses TRBV12-3 or TRBV12-4 and TRBJ2-7; 7 bases line up with TRBD1. The CDR3 covers 15 residues. J was trimmed by 1 base and V by 6 bases; bases with no gene match: 9. CDR3 coding DNA: TGTGCCAGCAGCCGAGTTGTGACAGGGTCCTACGAGCAGTACTTC. As protein: CASSRVVTGSYEQYF.

This clonotype was seen a handful of times. This rearrangement joins TRBV29-1 to TRBJ2-2; tentatively, D is TRBD1 or TRBD2 (6 bases each). Germline V gives CDR1 SQVTM, CDR2 ANQGSEA. The CDR3 runs 12 residues. Trimming stripped 2 bases from V and 6 bases from J, with 7 bases between. In DNA, the CDR3 is TGCAGCGTTGAACGGGGGCCCGGGGAGCTGTTTTTT. It codes for CSVERGPGELFF.

The rearrangement joins TRBV18 to TRBJ1-1; D is ambiguous. This CDR3 is built from 15 residues. V was shortened by 1 base and J by 6 bases, with 15 bases between the two germline ends. Per the germline V gene, CDR1 is KGHSH and CDR2 is LQKENI. CDR3 DNA sequence: TGTGCCAGCTCACCACGCCTTGCCGAGGTAGCTGAAGCTTTCTTT. Protein: CASSPRLAEVAEAFF.

This chain uses TRBV4-3 with TRBJ2-2, with 8 bases identical to TRBD2. J gave up 3 bases and V 1 base, and 10 bases lay outside the gene matches. Germline V CDR1 and CDR2: LGHNA, YSLEER. This CDR3 comprises 18 residues. In DNA, the CDR3 is TGCGCCAGCAGCCAAGTTCCGGGACTAGGGAGTGACACCGGGGAGCTGTTTTTT. Its translation is CASSQVPGLGSDTGELFF.

This chain uses TRBV27 with TRBJ2-1; 7 positions agree with TRBD1. J was trimmed by 8 bases and V by 5 bases; bases with no gene match: 9. The length of the CDR3 is 14 residues. Germline V gene lookup returns CDR1 MNHEY and CDR2 SMNVEV (reference sequence). The CDR3, as DNA: TGTGCCAGCAGTACCGGGACAGCGTACCATGAGCAGTTCTTC. It yields the protein CASSTGTAYHEQFF.

This clonotype was seen a few times. The chain carries TRBV20-1 and TRBJ2-7; TRBD2 is a possible D gene (6 bases). V shed 3 bases and J shed 0 bases, with 6 bases lying between them. Germline-derived CDR1 and CDR2 are DFQATT and SNEGSKA (reference sequence). There are 12 residues in the CDR3. The CDR3 reads CSARTSSYEQYF. CDR3 bases: TGCAGTGCTAGGACTAGCTCCTACGAGCAGTACTTC.

The V call is TRBV21-1, the J call TRBJ1-2; the table's D call, TRBD1, was not checked against the DNA. TRBV21-1 is given as a pseudogene. This CDR3 spans 18 amino acids. The CDR3 sequence is CASSPGQNGGHISYGYTF. The CDR3 bases are TGTGCCAGCAGCCCTGGGCAAAACGGGGGGCACATATCCTATGGCTACACCTTC.